The clone carrying this TCR beta chain was seen more than once but under ten times. Related graft donors supplied nonmyeloablative bone marrow transplants, and mixed chimerism was transient. Unstimulated Tregs (CD4+CD25+CD127-) and CD4+CD25- non-Tregs were sorted from PBMCs. The CDR3 spans 18 residues. Germline V gives CDR1 SNHLY, CDR2 FYNNEI. V was shortened by 7 bases and J by 2 bases, with 24 bases between the two germline ends. This entry belongs to a study of Tregs in tolerant kidney transplant recipients. Clones were read by immunoSEQ multiplex PCR, and TCRdb kept only the in-frame ones, dropping some. The sample has roughly 54,000 clones, about 92% seen once.

The chain recombines TRBV2 with TRBJ2-1; a weak D match, TRBD2 (5 bases). This sequence originates from a human patient who received a combined kidney and bone marrow transplant. These T cells may partly come from the graft donor. The specimen comprised CD8+ T cells from blood (PBMCs), sampled 12 months after the transplant. The CDR3 nucleotides are TGTGCCAGCAAAGGCTGGGCGGGTGCGGAAAGTGCCTACAATGAGCAGTTCTTC. Residues: CASKGWAGAESAYNEQFF. The full variable domain, with the rest looked up from reference TRBV2 and TRBJ2-1, is EPEVTQTPSHQVTQMGQEVILRCVPISNHLYFYWYRQILGQKVEFLVSFYNNEISEKSEIFDDQFSVERPDGSNFTLKIRSTKLEDSAMYFCASKGWAGAESAYNEQFFGPGTRLTVL.